The clone carrying this TCR beta chain was observed a handful of times. Its antigen is not identified. This specimen comes from a study of T cell repertoires in cytomegalovirus infection. Germline assignment: CDR1 SGHTA and CDR2 FQGNSA. CDR3 length equals 15 residues. V dropped 4 bases and J dropped 4 bases, with 17 bases sitting between them. TCRdb analysed the reads with MiXCR anew, one entry per CDR3 protein. Of 110,000 or so distinct CDR3 sequences in the sample, 30% were seen once. This TCR came from a human donor in good health (CMV status not recorded). Some clones in this sample may be carry-over from other donors' samples. The chain uses TRBV7-2 and TRBJ2-7, with D possibly being TRBD1 (6 bases). This specimen consisted of CD8+ T cells from cultured PBMCs, obtained from culture after CMV antigen stimulation. Here the CDR3 DNA reads TGTGCCAGCAGCTCCTTCTCGGGACACTCTTACGAGCAGTACTTC. This sequence encodes CASSSFSGHSYEQYF.